The present T cell receptor beta chain was sequenced within a study of PD-1 blockade in classical Hodgkin lymphoma. Time point specified: cycle 4 day 1 (C4D1), after 6 weeks of nivolumab. Every patient relapsed after autologous stem cell transplantation, and brentuximab vedotin exposure varied. V gave up 2 bases and J gave up 4 bases; unmatched junction bases: 8. In germline, CDR1 is SGHNT, CDR2 YYREEE (reference sequence). This CDR3 contains 15 residues. TCRdb's copy holds only in-frame clones and misses some; the assay was immunoSEQ multiplex PCR. The sample shows over 60,000 clones, approximately 94% of them seen only once. As concerns this clone: Antigen: not known.

Study findings and constraints: The authors excluded patients who started nivolumab under 1 year after ASCT.

The chain carries TRBV5-4 and TRBJ2-7; TRBD2 matches at 8 bases. This clonotype was obtained from a human donor with classical Hodgkin lymphoma. The source material was peripheral blood mononuclear cells (PBMCs), sampled before the fourth cycle of nivolumab. In DNA form, the CDR3 reads TGTGCCAGCAGCTTCGGGGGGGTACAGGAATACGAGCAGTACTTC. This translates into CASSFGGVQEYEQYF. The entire variable domain, with the rest obtained from reference TRBV5-4 and TRBJ2-7, is as follows: ETGVTQSPTHLIKTRGQQVTLRCSSQSGHNTVSWYQQALGQGPQFIFQYYREEENGRGNFPPRFSGLQFPNYSSELNVNALELDDSALYLCASSFGGVQEYEQYFGPGTRLTVT.